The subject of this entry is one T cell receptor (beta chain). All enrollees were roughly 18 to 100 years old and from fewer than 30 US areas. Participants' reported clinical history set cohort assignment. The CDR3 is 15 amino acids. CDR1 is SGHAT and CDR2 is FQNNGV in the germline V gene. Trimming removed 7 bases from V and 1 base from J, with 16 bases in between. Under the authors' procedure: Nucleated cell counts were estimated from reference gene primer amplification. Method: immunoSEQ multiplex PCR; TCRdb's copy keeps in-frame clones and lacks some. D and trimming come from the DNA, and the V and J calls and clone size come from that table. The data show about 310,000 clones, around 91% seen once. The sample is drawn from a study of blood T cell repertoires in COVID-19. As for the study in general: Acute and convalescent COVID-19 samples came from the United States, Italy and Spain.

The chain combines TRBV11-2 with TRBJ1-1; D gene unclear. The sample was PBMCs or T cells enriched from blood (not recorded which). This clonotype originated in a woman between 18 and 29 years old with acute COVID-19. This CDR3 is CASTSRLPANTEAFF. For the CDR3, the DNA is TGTGCCAGCACCTCCAGGCTACCGGCGAACACTGAAGCTTTCTTT. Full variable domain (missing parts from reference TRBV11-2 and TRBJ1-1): EAGVAQSPRYKIIEKRQSVAFWCNPISGHATLYWYQQILGQGPKLLIQFQNNGVVDDSQLPKDRFSAERLKGVDSTLKIQPAKLEDSAVYLCASTSRLPANTEAFFGQGTRLTVV.